Detailed here is one T cell receptor (beta chain). Produced via immunoSEQ multiplex PCR; TCRdb's table is partial and in-frame only. The data show roughly 170,000 clones, roughly four fifths seen once. This record belongs to a study of blood T cell repertoires in COVID-19. The CDR3 is 15 residues long. In germline, CDR1 is MNHEY, CDR2 SVGAGI. The V and J ends lost 4 bases and 8 bases, in that order; junction bases with no gene match: 11. Participants were aged about 18 to 100 years, lived in under 25 US areas, and enrolled virtually. The clonotype comes from a man aged 50-60 years who had recovered from COVID-19. Sequences were obtained from PBMCs or T cells enriched from blood (not recorded which). The chain links TRBV6-5 to TRBJ1-2; TRBD1 aligns across 9 bases. CDR3 nucleotides: TGTGCCAGCAGTTCCGTTTACAGGGGGCGGCGAGGCTACACCTTC. Its protein is CASSSVYRGRRGYTF.